This entry describes one TCR beta chain. Its antigen is not known. The junction had 3 bases not matched to a gene; V was cut back by 1 base and J by 0 bases. The CDR3 runs 17 residues. The germline V gene has CDR1 SGHRS and CDR2 YFSETQ. The sample comes from a study of T cell repertoires in cytomegalovirus infection. Study in general: An indication of both CMV infection and matching HLA type came from public TCR beta signatures.

From the reads, TCRdb called clonotypes with MiXCR, one entry per CDR3 protein. Of about 340,000 distinct CDR3 sequences detected, about 27% appear once; the ten largest clones hold about 20%. This chain joins TRBV5-1 and TRBJ2-3; 12 bases match TRBD2. The TCR was taken from a human donor in good health (CMV status not recorded). Some clones in this sample may be carry-over from other donors' samples. The sequenced sample was cultured PBMCs, obtained from culture after CMV antigen stimulation. CDR3 coding DNA: TGCGCCAGCAGCTTGTTTGGGACTAGCGGGAGCACAGATACGCAGTATTTT. This encodes CASSLFGTSGSTDTQYF.